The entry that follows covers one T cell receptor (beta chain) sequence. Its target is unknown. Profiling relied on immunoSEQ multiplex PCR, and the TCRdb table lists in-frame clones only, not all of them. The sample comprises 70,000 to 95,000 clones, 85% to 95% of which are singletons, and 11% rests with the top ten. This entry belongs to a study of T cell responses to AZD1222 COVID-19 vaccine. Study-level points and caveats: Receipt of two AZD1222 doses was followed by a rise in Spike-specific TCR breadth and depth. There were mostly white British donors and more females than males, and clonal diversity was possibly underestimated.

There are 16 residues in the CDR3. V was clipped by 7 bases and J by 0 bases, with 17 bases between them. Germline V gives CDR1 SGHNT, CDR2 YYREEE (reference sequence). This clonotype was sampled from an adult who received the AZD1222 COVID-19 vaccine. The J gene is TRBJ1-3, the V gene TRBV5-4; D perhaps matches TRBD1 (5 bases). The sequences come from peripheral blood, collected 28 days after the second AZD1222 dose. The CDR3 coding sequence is TGTGCCAGCTCCCTTGGGACCGTAAGCTCTGGAAACACCATATATTTT. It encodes CASSLGTVSSGNTIYF.